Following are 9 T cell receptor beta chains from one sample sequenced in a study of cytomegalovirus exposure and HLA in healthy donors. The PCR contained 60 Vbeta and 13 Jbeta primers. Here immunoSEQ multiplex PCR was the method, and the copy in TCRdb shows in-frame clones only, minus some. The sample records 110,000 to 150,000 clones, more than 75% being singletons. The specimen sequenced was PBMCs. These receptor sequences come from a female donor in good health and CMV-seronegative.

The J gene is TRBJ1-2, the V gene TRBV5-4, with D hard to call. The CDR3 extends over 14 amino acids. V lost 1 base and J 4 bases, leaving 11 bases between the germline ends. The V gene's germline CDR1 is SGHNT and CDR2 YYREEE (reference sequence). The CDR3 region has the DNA TGTGCCAGCAGCTTGACTCAGGCAGGCTATGGCTACACCTTC. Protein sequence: CASSLTQAGYGYTF.

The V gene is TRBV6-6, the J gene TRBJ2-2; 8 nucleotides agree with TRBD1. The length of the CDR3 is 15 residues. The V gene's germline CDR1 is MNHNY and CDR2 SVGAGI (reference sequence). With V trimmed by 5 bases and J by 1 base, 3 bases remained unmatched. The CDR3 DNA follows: TGTGCCAGCAGTCGGACAGGGCGGAACACCGGGGAGCTGTTTTTT. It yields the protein CASSRTGRNTGELFF.

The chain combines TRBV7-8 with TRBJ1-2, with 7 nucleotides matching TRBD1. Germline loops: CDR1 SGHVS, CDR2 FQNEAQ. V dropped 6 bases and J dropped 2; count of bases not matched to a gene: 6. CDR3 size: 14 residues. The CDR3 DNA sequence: TGTGCCAGCAGTTCGACAGGGCGGAACTATGGCTACACCTTC. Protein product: CASSSTGRNYGYTF.

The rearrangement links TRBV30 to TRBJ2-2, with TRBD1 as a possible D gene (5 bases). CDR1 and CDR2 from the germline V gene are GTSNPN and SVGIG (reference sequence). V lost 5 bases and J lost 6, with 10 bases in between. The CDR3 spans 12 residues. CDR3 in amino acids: CAWGRVAGELFF. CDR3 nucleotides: TGTGCCTGGGGCAGGGTGGCCGGGGAGCTGTTTTTT.

Here the CDR3 reads CASSPHLRTEAYEQYF. The CDR3 DNA follows: TGTGCCAGCAGTCCTCACCTTAGGACAGAGGCCTACGAGCAGTACTTC. This chain links TRBV27 with TRBJ2-7, with a possible D match to TRBD1 (6 bases). The CDR3 totals 16 residues. Germline assignment: CDR1 MNHEY and CDR2 SMNVEV (reference sequence). The V end lost 5 bases, the J end lost 2 bases, and 19 bases lay between the germline ends.

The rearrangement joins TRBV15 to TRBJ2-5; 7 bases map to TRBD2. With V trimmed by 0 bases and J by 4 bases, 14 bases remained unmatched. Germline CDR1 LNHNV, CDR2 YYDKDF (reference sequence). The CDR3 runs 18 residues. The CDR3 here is CATSRDLSISGKVETQYF. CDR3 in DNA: TGTGCCACCAGCAGAGATTTATCGATAAGCGGGAAGGTAGAGACCCAGTACTTC. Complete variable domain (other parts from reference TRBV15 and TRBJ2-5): DAMVIQNPRYQVTQFGKPVTLSCSQTLNHNVMYWYQQKSSQAPKLLFHYYDKDFNNEADTPDNFQSRRPNTSFCFLDIRSPGLGDTAMYLCATSRDLSISGKVETQYFGPGTRLLVL.

The DNA of the CDR3 is TGTGCCATCAGTGGCCCCAACTCCCAGGGGGGCACAGATACGCAGTATTTT. Translating it yields CAISGPNSQGGTDTQYF. J is TRBJ2-3 and V is TRBV10-3; TRBD1 matches at 7 bases. J gave up 1 base and V 4 bases, and 11 bases lay outside the gene matches. The germline V gene encodes CDR1 ENHRY and CDR2 SYGVKD. The CDR3 covers 17 residues.

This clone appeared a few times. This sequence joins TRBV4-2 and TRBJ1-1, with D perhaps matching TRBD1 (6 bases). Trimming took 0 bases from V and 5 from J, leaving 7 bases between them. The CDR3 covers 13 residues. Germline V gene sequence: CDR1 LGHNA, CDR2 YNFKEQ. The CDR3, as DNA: TGTGCCAGCAGCCAAGAACAGGGTACTGAAGCTTTCTTT. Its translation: CASSQEQGTEAFF.

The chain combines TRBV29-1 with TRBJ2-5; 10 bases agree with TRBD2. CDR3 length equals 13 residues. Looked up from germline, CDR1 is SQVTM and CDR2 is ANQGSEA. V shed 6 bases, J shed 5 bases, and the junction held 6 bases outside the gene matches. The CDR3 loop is CSVQRAGGETQYF. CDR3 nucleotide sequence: TGCAGCGTCCAAAGAGCGGGAGGGGAGACCCAGTACTTC.